The 16 T cell receptor beta chains reported below all come from one sample, sequenced in a study of shared clonotypes between healthy human individuals. The data were produced by immunoSEQ multiplex PCR, yet TCRdb's version contains in-frame clones alone and is incomplete. The table shows nearly 2 million clones, with about 95% occurring only once. CD45RO-negative, CCR7-positively selected cells formed the naive CD8 fraction, excluding terminally differentiated effector memory CD45RA+ cells. Sequencing input: naive CD8+ T cells sorted from blood. The receptors derive from a man aged 18 to 29 in good health.

V gene TRBV6-1 combines with J gene TRBJ2-5, with D possibly matching TRBD1 (5 bases). Deletions cut 3 bases from V and 1 base from J, with 12 bases between. This CDR3 contains 15 residues. Germline CDR1 reads MNHNS; CDR2 reads SASEGT. CDR3 DNA: TGTGCCAGCAGTGATTACCCAGGGCCCCAAGAGACCCAGTACTTC. This translates into CASSDYPGPQETQYF.

In its sample, this clone was seen once. Other DNA sequences within the sample encode an identical CDR3. This chain connects TRBV5-1 to TRBJ2-7; no reliable D call. The CDR3 runs 13 residues. The V and J ends lost 0 bases and 3 bases respectively, with 7 bases between them. CDR1 SGHRS and CDR2 YFSETQ come from the germline V gene. This chain's CDR3 is CASSLALDYEQYF. The CDR3 DNA reads TGCGCCAGCAGCTTGGCCTTGGACTACGAGCAGTACTTC. Based on the CDR3 plus reference TRBV5-1 and TRBJ2-7, the full variable domain is KAGVTQTPRYLIKTRGQQVTLSCSPISGHRSVSWYQQTPGQGLQFLFEYFSETQRNKGNFPGRFSGRQFSNSRSEMNVSTLELGDSALYLCASSLALDYEQYFGPGTRLTVT.

A single count supports this clone. The chain links TRBV15 to TRBJ2-7; D unclear. From germline, CDR1 is LNHNV and CDR2 YYDKDF (reference sequence). The CDR3 covers 16 residues. The ends were cut back, 0 bases at V and 0 bases at J, with 12 bases in the middle. The CDR3 reads CATSRDLVVPSYEQYF. The CDR3 DNA reads as TGTGCCACCAGCAGAGATCTGGTAGTCCCCTCCTACGAGCAGTACTTC.

V and J are TRBV7-2 and TRBJ2-7, with TRBD1 matching 10 bases. The V gene end was trimmed by 1 base and the J gene end by 3 bases; junction bases not matched to a gene: 6. The CDR3 consists of 16 residues. Germline V CDR1 and CDR2: SGHTA, FQGNSA. The CDR3 protein is CASSLEDRGSYYEQYF. The CDR3 DNA is TGTGCCAGCAGCTTAGAGGACAGGGGGAGCTACTACGAGCAGTACTTC. Combining the CDR3 with reference TRBV7-2 and TRBJ2-7 gives the whole variable domain GAGVSQSPSNKVTEKGKDVELRCDPISGHTALYWYRQSLGQGLEFLIYFQGNSAPDKSGLPSDRFSAERTGGSVSTLTIQRTQQEDSAVYLCASSLEDRGSYYEQYFGPGTRLTVT.

CDR3 sequence: CASSPGQGLGYTF. CDR3 nucleotides: TGTGCCAGCAGCCCGGGACAGGGGCTTGGCTACACCTTC. The chain links TRBV5-5 to TRBJ1-2, with 10 bases lining up with TRBD1. There are 13 residues in the CDR3. V lost 4 bases, J lost 7 bases, and 4 bases stayed unmatched. Germline CDR1 SGHKS, CDR2 YYEKEE (reference sequence).

To note about this clone: The sample carries other DNA sequences with the same CDR3. The V gene is TRBV4-1, the J gene TRBJ2-7; possibly TRBD1 or TRBD2 for D (5 bases each). The CDR3 is 14 amino acids. The V gene's germline CDR1 is MGHRA and CDR2 YSYEKL. Trimming left V 1 base short and J 0 bases short, with 7 bases between. The chain's CDR3 is CASSQGGSSYEQYF. CDR3 nucleotides: TGCGCCAGCAGCCAAGGGGGGAGCTCCTACGAGCAGTACTTC.

The rearrangement links TRBV7-9 to TRBJ2-1; D is uncertain. Trimming left V 6 bases short and J 0 bases short, with 12 bases between. CDR3 size: 15 residues. Germline CDR1 reads SEHNR; CDR2 reads FQNEAQ (reference sequence). CDR3 sequence: CASRAPSNSYNEQFF. The CDR3 coding sequence is TGTGCCAGCAGGGCTCCTTCCAACTCCTACAATGAGCAGTTCTTC. Variable domain in full (rest from reference TRBV7-9 and TRBJ2-1): DTGVSQNPRHKITKRGQNVTFRCDPISEHNRLYWYRQTLGQGPEFLTYFQNEAQLEKSRLLSDRFSAERPKGSFSTLEIQRTEQGDSAMYLCASRAPSNSYNEQFFGPGTRLTVL.

The chain employs TRBV10-1 and TRBJ2-2; D not resolved. The V end was cut by 0 bases, the J end by 6 bases, with 8 bases between. The CDR3 is 14 residues long. CDR1 WNHNN and CDR2 SYGVQD come from the germline V gene (reference sequence). The CDR3 DNA follows: TGCGCCAGCAGTGAGTCGGTAGGGTCCGGGGAGCTGTTTTTT. Translated, it gives CASSESVGSGELFF.

This chain uses TRBV5-1 with TRBJ2-7; D may correspond to TRBD1 or TRBD2 (5 bases each). CDR3 length: 14 residues. The V end lost 3 bases, the J end lost 0 bases, and 10 bases lay between the germline ends. Looked up from germline, CDR1 is SGHRS and CDR2 is YFSETQ. The CDR3 here is CASSWDVYSYEQYF. The CDR3 DNA follows: TGCGCCAGCAGCTGGGACGTCTACTCCTACGAGCAGTACTTC.

CDR3 coding DNA: TGTGCCAGCAGCCGGGACGACTCTCTTTCAGATACGCAGTATTTT. As protein: CASSRDDSLSDTQYF. The chain uses TRBV9 and TRBJ2-3; D assignment may be TRBD1 or TRBD2 (5 bases each). Germline CDR1 SGDLS, CDR2 YYNGEE. CDR3 length equals 15 residues. V was cut by 4 bases and J by 4 bases, with 16 bases left in between.

The rearrangement joins TRBV6-1 to TRBJ2-7; D might be TRBD2 (5 bases). V was pared by 8 bases and J by 2 bases, with 10 bases between. The CDR3 is 12 amino acids. In germline, CDR1 is MNHNS, CDR2 SASEGT. The CDR3 region is CASQDFAYEQYF. The DNA for the CDR3 is TGTGCCAGCCAGGACTTTGCCTACGAGCAGTACTTC.

This chain links TRBV11-2 with TRBJ2-7; weak D call: TRBD1 (7 bases). The ends were cut back, 4 bases at V and 3 bases at J, with 16 bases in the middle. Germline CDR1 and CDR2: SGHAT and FQNNGV. The CDR3 sequence is 15 residues long. CDR3: CASSWTTGEFYEQYF. CDR3 bases: TGTGCCAGCAGCTGGACTACAGGGGAGTTCTACGAGCAGTACTTC.

The gene calls are TRBV4-2 and TRBJ1-2, with 9 bases that match TRBD1. CDR1 and CDR2 from the germline V gene are LGHNA and YNFKEQ. The V gene end was trimmed by 3 bases and the J gene end by 8 bases; junction bases not matched to a gene: 7. This CDR3 is built from 14 residues. In DNA form, the CDR3 reads TGTGCCAGCAGCCAGGCACCGGGACAGGGAGGCTACACCTTC. This gives the protein CASSQAPGQGGYTF.

This clone was detected only once. This chain uses TRBV5-6 with TRBJ2-7, with D tentatively TRBD1 (5 bases). Per germline, CDR1 SGHDT and CDR2 YYEEEE. The V gene lost 4 bases and the J gene lost 2 bases, with 13 bases spanning the gap. There are 14 residues in the CDR3. Written as DNA, the CDR3 is TGTGCCAGCAGCCCCGGACAACTCACCTACGAGCAGTACTTC. It is translated as CASSPGQLTYEQYF. Full variable domain (missing parts from reference TRBV5-6 and TRBJ2-7): DAGVTQSPTHLIKTRGQQVTLRCSPKSGHDTVSWYQQALGQGPQFIFQYYEEEERQRGNFPDRFSGHQFPNYSSELNVNALLLGDSALYLCASSPGQLTYEQYFGPGTRLTVT.

CDR3 protein: CASSLPTSGGSNEQFF. The DNA for the CDR3 is TGTGCCAGCAGTCTCCCTACTAGCGGGGGGTCCAATGAGCAGTTCTTC. The chain uses TRBV28 and TRBJ2-1, with 12 bases identical to TRBD2. The CDR3 length is 16 residues. The trim removed 5 bases at V and 6 bases at J, leaving 8 bases unmatched. CDR1 and CDR2 from the germline V gene are MDHEN and SYDVKM.

This chain joins TRBV7-8 and TRBJ2-5, with 7 bases aligning to TRBD1. Losses at the gene ends were 4 bases for V and 3 bases for J; bases not matched to a gene: 14. CDR3 length equals 17 residues. CDR1 and CDR2 (germline): SGHVS, FQNEAQ. CDR3 in amino acids: CASSSSPWDSLEETQYF. The CDR3, as DNA: TGTGCCAGCAGCTCCTCTCCTTGGGACAGTCTGGAAGAGACCCAGTACTTC.